The 7 T cell receptor beta chains in this list originate from one sample, sequenced in a study of T-cell reconstitution after alpha-beta-depleted transplantation in children. Construction of the TCRbeta library involved unique molecular identifiers. TCRdb reanalysed the PCR reads using MiXCR and keeps one entry per CDR3 protein. This repertoire shows 400,000 to 500,000 distinct CDR3 sequences, approximately 10% found once; its top ten account for roughly 5.5%. Here the sequenced sample was PBMCs from the stem cell graft donor, taken from the stem cell graft. All receptors come from a human donor who donated a stem cell graft to a child with acute myeloid leukemia.

The chain employs TRBV6-2 or TRBV6-3 and TRBJ2-1, with D maybe TRBD2 (5 bases). Trimming stripped 7 bases from V and 3 bases from J, with 13 bases between. The germline gives CDR1 MNHEY, CDR2 SVGEGT. The CDR3 covers 14 residues. In nucleotides, the CDR3 is TGTGCCAGCACCTATGCCGGGAACTACAATGAGCAGTTCTTC. This gives the protein CASTYAGNYNEQFF.

V gene TRBV27 combines with J gene TRBJ2-2, with 10 positions matching TRBD1. V was clipped by 5 bases and J by 2 bases; unmatched bases: 5. This CDR3 region has 16 residues. Germline V gene sequence: CDR1 MNHEY, CDR2 SMNVEV (reference sequence). Here the CDR3 reads CASSKRTGGNTGELFF. CDR3 DNA: TGTGCCAGCAGTAAACGGACAGGGGGTAACACCGGGGAGCTGTTTTTT.

CDR3 protein: CATSRDRRNNEQFF. The CDR3 DNA reads as TGTGCCACCAGCAGAGACCGACGGAACAATGAGCAGTTCTTC. The chain couples TRBV15 to TRBJ2-1; D is uncertain. Trimming took 0 bases from V and 5 from J, leaving 8 bases between them. The CDR3 extends over 14 amino acids. Per germline, CDR1 LNHNV and CDR2 YYDKDF (reference sequence).

This clonotype was counted a few times. CDR3 amino acids: CATSQTGDRGLQETQYF. CDR3 nucleotides: TGTGCCACCAGCCAAACCGGGGACAGGGGGCTCCAAGAGACCCAGTACTTC. This rearrangement joins TRBV15 to TRBJ2-5, with 12 bases aligning to TRBD1. With 5 bases clipped from V and 1 base from J, the junction kept 8 bases outside the gene matches. The germline gives CDR1 LNHNV, CDR2 YYDKDF (reference sequence). The CDR3 is made up of 17 amino acids.

This clonotype was counted between two and nine times. The chain has TRBV5-1 and TRBJ2-1; 8 bases agree with TRBD1. This CDR3 is 18 amino acids long. The germline gives CDR1 SGHRS, CDR2 YFSETQ. J lost 9 bases, V lost 1 base, and 18 bases had no gene match. The CDR3 nucleotides are TGCGCCAGCAGCTTGTTACTTCTGTGGCCGGACAGGGACACTGAGCAGTTCTTC. Translating gives CASSLLLLWPDRDTEQFF.

This clonotype has only a few counts. J is TRBJ2-5 and V is TRBV6-2 or TRBV6-3; 13 bases line up with TRBD2. The ends lost 6 bases at V and 5 bases at J; junction bases unmatched: 9. The CDR3 covers 16 residues. Germline V CDR1 and CDR2: MNHEY, SVGEGT. The CDR3 sequence: CASSLGLAGAGETQYF. The CDR3 DNA follows: TGTGCCAGCAGCCTAGGACTAGCGGGGGCCGGGGAGACCCAGTACTTC.

This clonotype was seen ten or more times. The chain is built from TRBV5-1 and TRBJ2-7, with D maybe TRBD1 (6 bases). The CDR3 runs to 15 residues. V was shortened by 5 bases and J by 4 bases, with 19 bases between the two germline ends. Germline V CDR1 and CDR2: SGHRS, YFSETQ. This chain's CDR3 is CASSLVSGVGYEQYF. The CDR3 region has the DNA TGCGCCAGCAGTCTGGTCTCAGGGGTTGGGTACGAGCAGTACTTC.